The 30 T cell receptor beta chains below all came from one sample that was sequenced in a study of T cells in Graves' hyperthyroidism and ophthalmopathy. RNA transcripts provided the source from which TCR beta CDR3 regions were amplified. The TCR CDR3 first-round RT-PCR relied on the HTBI primer set. Via MiXCR, TCRdb re-called the multiplex PCR reads, giving one row per CDR3 protein. In the table there are around 440,000 distinct CDR3 sequences, around 14% of which are singletons. The specimen sequenced was blood. These receptors all come from a woman aged 18 to 35 with Graves' hyperthyroidism.

The CDR3 region is CASGEDATNQPQHF. The CDR3 DNA reads as TGTGCTAGTGGGGAGGACGCTACAAATCAGCCCCAGCATTTT. This rearrangement joins TRBV12-5 to TRBJ1-5; D not resolved. CDR3 length equals 14 residues. Between the trimmed V and J ends, which lost 6 bases and 4 bases, there was a span of 13 bases. The germline CDR1 and CDR2 sequences are LGHNT and FRNRAP.

As concerns this clonotype: A much larger clone lies a single base off, so this may be a read error. The rearrangement joins TRBV6-1 to TRBJ2-7; 7 bases align to TRBD2. The germline gives CDR1 MNHNS, CDR2 SASEGT. The CDR3 runs to 16 residues. This chain's CDR3 is CASSPLGRSLSYGQYF. The DNA of the CDR3 is TGTGCCAGCAGTCCGCTCGGGAGGTCTCTTTCCTACGGGCAGTACTTC.

The sample holds many counts of this clonotype. This chain uses TRBV6-1 with TRBJ1-2, with a tentative D call TRBD1 (5 bases). With 2 bases removed from V and 4 bases from J, the gap between germline ends came to 11 bases. This CDR3 is built from 14 residues. In germline, CDR1 is MNHNS, CDR2 SASEGT. CDR3 in amino acids: CASSESQGAYGYTF. In nucleotides, the CDR3 is TGTGCCAGCAGTGAATCCCAGGGTGCCTATGGCTACACCTTC.

The chain couples TRBV28 to TRBJ2-1; either TRBD1 or TRBD2 may supply D (5 bases each). CDR3 length equals 16 residues. Per the germline V gene, CDR1 is MDHEN and CDR2 is SYDVKM. The V end lost 7 bases, the J end lost 0 bases, and 16 bases lay between the germline ends. Written as DNA, the CDR3 is TGTGCCAGCACAGGGAGCCCGGGGAGCTCCTACAATGAGCAGTTCTTC. This codes for CASTGSPGSSYNEQFF.

This clonotype has just a few counts. A much larger clone lies a single base off, so this may be a read error. The V and J genes are TRBV5-1 and TRBJ2-7, with no clear D. Germline values: CDR1 SGHRS, CDR2 YFSETQ. CDR3 size: 14 residues. The CDR3 DNA is TGCGCCAGCACCAAGGCCCTTGATAGATACGAGCAGCACTTC. Translated: CASTKALDRYEQHF.

There are many counts of this clonotype. This rearrangement joins TRBV2 to TRBJ2-7; TRBD1 matches at 9 bases. J was trimmed by 2 bases and V by 4 bases; bases with no gene match: 0. The germline V gene has CDR1 SNHLY and CDR2 FYNNEI. The CDR3 length is 13 residues. CDR3 DNA: TGTGCCAGCAGTGGACAGGGGGCCTACGAGCAGTACTTC. Protein product: CASSGQGAYEQYF.

CDR3 amino acids: CASSSLAGGPRSYNEQFF. CDR3 in DNA: TGTGCCAGCAGTTCACTAGCGGGGGGGCCTCGTAGCTACAATGAGCAGTTCTTC. The chain joins TRBV12-3 or TRBV12-4 to TRBJ2-1; TRBD2 matches 13 bases. With V trimmed by 4 bases and J by 3 bases, 9 bases remained unmatched. This CDR3 is built from 18 residues.

This clonotype was detected a few times. The genes are TRBV4-1 and TRBJ2-1, with 11 bases lining up with TRBD2. This CDR3 has 17 amino acids. Losses at the gene ends were 3 bases for V and 6 bases for J; bases not matched to a gene: 10. Germline V gene lookup returns CDR1 MGHRA and CDR2 YSYEKL. This CDR3 reads CASSQSFLAGGANEQFF. As DNA, the CDR3 is TGCGCCAGCAGCCAGTCATTTCTAGCGGGAGGTGCCAATGAGCAGTTCTTC.

This clonotype occurred many times. This chain links TRBV9 with TRBJ2-1, with 8 bases fitting TRBD2. The CDR3 runs 16 residues. After removal of 0 bases from V and 3 bases from J, the junction contained 5 bases not matched to a gene. Germline V gives CDR1 SGDLS, CDR2 YYNGEE. CDR3 in amino acids: CASSVGSGAYYNEQFF. Written as DNA, the CDR3 is TGTGCCAGCAGCGTAGGTAGCGGGGCCTACTACAATGAGCAGTTCTTC.

This clonotype has ten or more counts. V gene TRBV5-5 combines with J gene TRBJ1-2, with D perhaps matching TRBD1 (5 bases). V lost 0 bases, J lost 2 bases, and 8 bases lay in between. In germline, CDR1 is SGHKS, CDR2 YYEKEE (reference sequence). This CDR3 spans 14 amino acids. CDR3 in DNA: TGTGCCAGCAGCTTGGTAACAGGAAACTATGGCTACACCTTC. Translated: CASSLVTGNYGYTF.

This clonotype appeared a single time. The chain is built from TRBV9 and TRBJ2-2; 7 bases match TRBD1. The germline V gene encodes CDR1 SGDLS and CDR2 YYNGEE. The CDR3 has 15 residues. The V and J ends lost 0 bases and 6 bases, in that order; junction bases with no gene match: 5. CDR3 nucleotides: TGTGCCAGCAGCGTAGATTACAGGGGTGCCGGGGAGCTGTTTTTT. Translated: CASSVDYRGAGELFF.

The table lists this clonotype with many counts. This chain links TRBV20-1 with TRBJ2-7; D is unclear. This CDR3 is 11 amino acids long. With 3 bases removed from V and 9 bases from J, the gap between germline ends came to 12 bases. Per germline, CDR1 DFQATT and CDR2 SNEGSKA (reference sequence). The CDR3 nucleotides are TGCAGTGCTAGGGTAGACGGCGGGCAGTACTTC. Translated, it gives CSARVDGGQYF.

This clonotype was counted ten times or more. The chain is built from TRBV11-3 and TRBJ2-1; D is possibly TRBD1 or TRBD2 (6 bases each). This CDR3 contains 15 residues. CDR1 is SGHNT and CDR2 is YENEEA in the germline V gene. Trimming removed 6 bases at V and 2 bases at J, with 14 bases between. CDR3 DNA: TGTGCCAGCAGACTAGGGGGGCAGCCCTACAATGAGCAGTTCTTC. Translated: CASRLGGQPYNEQFF.

This clonotype was found many times. The chain links TRBV15 to TRBJ1-2; unclear D gene. The CDR3 covers 13 residues. Germline V gene data show CDR1 as LNHNV and CDR2 as YYDKDF (reference sequence). Trimming cost V 2 bases and J 3 bases, with 7 bases left between them. The CDR3 nucleotides are TGTGCCACCAGCAGAACGAGGGACTATGGCTACACCTTC. This translates into CATSRTRDYGYTF.

The chain recombines TRBV5-8 with TRBJ2-1; TRBD2 might be the D (6 bases). Trimming left V 4 bases short and J 4 bases short, with 18 bases between. The CDR3 has 16 residues. Looked up from germline, CDR1 is SGHTS and CDR2 is YDEGEE. CDR3 region: CASSPRRGGTYNEQFF. The CDR3 DNA reads as TGTGCCAGCAGCCCGAGGCGGGGCGGGACTTACAATGAGCAGTTCTTC.

There are a few counts of this clonotype. The CDR3 DNA sequence: TGTGCCAGCAGCTTCTTGGGACTCGGAGATCACGAGCAGTACTTC. Translating gives CASSFLGLGDHEQYF. V and J are TRBV5-6 and TRBJ2-7; a possible D gene is TRBD2 (6 bases). V lost 2 bases, J lost 5 bases, and 17 bases lay in between. The CDR3 sequence is 15 residues long. Germline V CDR1 and CDR2: SGHDT, YYEEEE. Drawing the rest from reference TRBV5-6 and TRBJ2-7, the complete variable domain is DAGVTQSPTHLIKTRGQQVTLRCSPKSGHDTVSWYQQALGQGPQFIFQYYEEEERQRGNFPDRFSGHQFPNYSSELNVNALLLGDSALYLCASSFLGLGDHEQYFGPGTRLTVT.

Points on this clonotype: Possible read error: a much larger clone is one base away. The V and J genes are TRBV13 and TRBJ2-1; either TRBD1 or TRBD2 may fit D (5 bases each). CDR1 and CDR2 (germline): PRHDT, FYEKMQ (reference sequence). This CDR3 contains 14 residues. V gave up 1 base and J gave up 6 bases, with 10 bases separating them. The CDR3 sequence is CASSLVPGPNEQFF. DNA for the CDR3: TGTGCCAGCAGCTTAGTCCCGGGACCCAATGAGCAGTTCTTC.

In this sample, this clonotype turned up many times. This chain uses TRBV18 with TRBJ1-1; 8 bases fit TRBD1. Per germline, CDR1 KGHSH and CDR2 LQKENI. This CDR3 has 15 residues. The junction had 8 bases not matched to a gene; V was cut back by 4 bases and J by 4 bases. The CDR3 DNA is TGTGCCAGCTCACTTGGACAGGGAGTTGGCACTGAAGCTTTCTTT. Translating gives CASSLGQGVGTEAFF. The entire variable domain, with the rest obtained from reference TRBV18 and TRBJ1-1, is as follows: NAGVMQNPRHLVRRRGQEARLRCSPMKGHSHVYWYRQLPEEGLKFMVYLQKENIIDESGMPKERFSAEFPKEGPSILRIQQVVRGDSAAYFCASSLGQGVGTEAFFGQGTRLTVV.

This clonotype was detected ten times or more. V usage is TRBV7-8 and J usage is TRBJ2-7; 8 nucleotides agree with TRBD2. CDR3 length: 16 residues. Losses at the gene ends were 5 bases for V and 2 bases for J; bases not matched to a gene: 11. Germline CDR1 is SGHVS and CDR2 is FQNEAQ. The CDR3 DNA reads TGTGCCAGCAGCCCCGGCCGGACTAGCCTTGCCTACGAGCAGTACTTC. It is translated as CASSPGRTSLAYEQYF.

This clonotype appeared a few times. V is TRBV4-1 and J is TRBJ2-5, with 10 bases matching TRBD2. The CDR3 runs 16 residues. J lost 3 bases, V lost 0 bases, and 4 bases had no gene match. Germline assignment: CDR1 MGHRA and CDR2 YSYEKL. The DNA for the CDR3 is TGCGCCAGCAGCCAAGATGTAGCGGGGGGAGAAGAGACCCAGTACTTC. It specifies CASSQDVAGGEETQYF.

The chain links TRBV20-1 to TRBJ2-1; a weak D match, TRBD2 (5 bases). CDR1 DFQATT and CDR2 SNEGSKA come from the germline V gene (reference sequence). Trimming removed 4 bases from V and 7 bases from J, with 14 bases in between. The CDR3 consists of 13 residues. CDR3 DNA sequence: TGCAGTGCTAAGACATCGCCGGGGAATGAGCAGTTCTTC. Its protein product is CSAKTSPGNEQFF.

V gene TRBV20-1 combines with J gene TRBJ2-2; D is possibly TRBD2 (6 bases). Trimming cost V 0 bases and J 4 bases, with 12 bases left between them. Germline V gives CDR1 DFQATT, CDR2 SNEGSKA (reference sequence). The CDR3 totals 15 residues. The CDR3, as DNA: TGCAGTGCTAGAGACCCCCGGGAGCCCACCGGGGAGCTGTTTTTT. Translation gives CSARDPREPTGELFF.

The table lists this clonotype with many counts. The V gene is TRBV7-2, the J gene TRBJ2-3; D gene unclear. The V end lost 5 bases, the J end lost 3 bases, and 15 bases lay between the germline ends. The CDR3 runs 15 residues. Germline V gives CDR1 SGHTA, CDR2 FQGNSA. The CDR3: CASSLRSTTTDTQYF. Here the CDR3 DNA reads TGTGCCAGCAGCCTTAGATCGACGACGACAGATACGCAGTATTTT. Variable domain in full (rest from reference TRBV7-2 and TRBJ2-3): GAGVSQSPSNKVTEKGKDVELRCDPISGHTALYWYRQSLGQGLEFLIYFQGNSAPDKSGLPSDRFSAERTGGSVSTLTIQRTQQEDSAVYLCASSLRSTTTDTQYFGPGTRLTVL.

This clonotype has a count of ten or more. The rearrangement joins TRBV10-2 to TRBJ2-7, with D perhaps matching TRBD1 (5 bases). Germline assignment: CDR1 WSHSY and CDR2 SAAADI. The ends were cut back, 0 bases at V and 2 bases at J, with 8 bases in the middle. The CDR3 is 14 amino acids. The CDR3 sequence: CASSESPGTYEQYF. CDR3 DNA: TGCGCCAGCAGTGAGTCTCCAGGGACCTACGAGCAGTACTTC.

Ten or more counts support this clonotype. The chain carries TRBV30 and TRBJ2-3, with D unresolved. Germline CDR1 and CDR2: GTSNPN and SVGIG (reference sequence). CDR3 length equals 12 residues. V was trimmed by 0 bases and J by 6 bases, leaving 7 bases between them. CDR3 sequence: CAWSVMRDTQYF. DNA of the CDR3: TGTGCCTGGAGTGTAATGCGGGATACGCAGTATTTT.

This clonotype has a handful of counts. The V and J genes are TRBV2 and TRBJ2-1, with TRBD2 matching 11 bases. Germline V gives CDR1 SNHLY, CDR2 FYNNEI. CDR3 length equals 15 residues. With V trimmed by 4 bases and J by 4 bases, 3 bases remained unmatched. Written as DNA, the CDR3 is TGTGCCAGCAGTGTGGCTAGCGGGAGGTACAATGAGCAGTTCTTC. It specifies CASSVASGRYNEQFF.

The table lists this clonotype with many counts. The chain has TRBV5-6 and TRBJ2-3; 10 bases map to TRBD1. Trimming removed 0 bases from V and 2 bases from J; junction bases left unmatched: 6. CDR1 is SGHDT, CDR2 YYEEEE, per germline. This CDR3 has 17 residues. The DNA of the CDR3 is TGTGCCAGCAGCTTGGCCAAGGGACAGGGGTTCACAGATACGCAGTATTTT. It specifies CASSLAKGQGFTDTQYF.

This clonotype has at least ten counts. The chain employs TRBV11-3 and TRBJ2-2; D gene unclear. The CDR3 covers 10 residues. Trimming cost V 5 bases and J 8 bases, with 3 bases left between them. CDR1 is SGHNT and CDR2 is YENEEA in the germline V gene. The CDR3: CASSKGELFF. Written as DNA, the CDR3 is TGTGCCAGCAGCAAGGGGGAGCTGTTTTTT.

This clonotype has at least ten counts. The gene calls are TRBV27 and TRBJ1-5; unclear D gene. Trimming pared 2 bases from V and 0 bases from J, leaving 8 bases between. Germline V gives CDR1 MNHEY, CDR2 SMNVEV (reference sequence). The CDR3 spans 15 residues. Written as DNA, the CDR3 is TGTGCCAGCAGTTTAGGTACACGTAGCAATCAGCCCCAGCATTTT. Its translation: CASSLGTRSNQPQHF.

This clonotype was detected many times. In nucleotides, the CDR3 is TGTGCCAGCAGTTGGTTGATGGGGAACACCGGGGAGCTGTTTTTT. Translation gives CASSWLMGNTGELFF. The rearrangement uses TRBV6-1 and TRBJ2-2; D gene ambiguous. Germline CDR1 reads MNHNS; CDR2 reads SASEGT. The CDR3 contains 15 residues. The V and J ends lost 5 bases and 1 base respectively, with 11 bases between them.